This TCR beta chain was recorded in a study of blood T cell repertoires in COVID-19. Donors in Cohort 3 who had recovered were those with two negative PCRs, healthcare professional clearance, or resolution of their symptoms. V trimming: 10 bases; J trimming: 4 bases; junction bases outside the gene matches: 10. The length of the CDR3 is 14 residues. Germline assignment: CDR1 SGHTA and CDR2 FQGNSA. Repertoires were generated with immunoSEQ multiplex PCR, while TCRdb's copy carries only in-frame clones and drops some. The table lists approximately 230,000 clones, over 75% of them singletons, with about 1.6% in the top ten.

This sequence was found in a man in his forties who had recovered from COVID-19. This chain links TRBV7-2 with TRBJ2-1; 7 bases map to TRBD2. The sample was PBMCs or T cells enriched from blood (not recorded which). The CDR3 loop reads CATSGRGSYNEQFF. The CDR3 DNA reads TGTGCCACTTCCGGGCGGGGGTCTTACAATGAGCAGTTCTTC.